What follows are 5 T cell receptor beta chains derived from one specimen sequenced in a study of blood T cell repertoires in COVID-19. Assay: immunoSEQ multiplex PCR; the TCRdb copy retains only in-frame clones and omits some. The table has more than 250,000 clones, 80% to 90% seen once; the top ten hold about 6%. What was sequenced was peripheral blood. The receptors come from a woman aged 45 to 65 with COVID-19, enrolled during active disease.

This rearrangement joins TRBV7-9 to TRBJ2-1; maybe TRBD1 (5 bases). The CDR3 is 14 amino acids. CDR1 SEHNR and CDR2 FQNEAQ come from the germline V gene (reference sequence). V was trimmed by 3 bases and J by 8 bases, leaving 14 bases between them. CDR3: CASSFSNSRDEQFF. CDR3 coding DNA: TGTGCCAGCAGCTTTAGCAACAGCAGGGATGAGCAGTTCTTC.

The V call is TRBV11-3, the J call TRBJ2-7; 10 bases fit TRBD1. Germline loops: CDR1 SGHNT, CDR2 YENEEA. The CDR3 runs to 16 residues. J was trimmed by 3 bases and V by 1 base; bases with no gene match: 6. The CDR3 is CASSLGGTGDGYEQYF. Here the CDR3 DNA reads TGTGCCAGCAGCTTAGGGGGGACAGGGGATGGCTACGAGCAGTACTTC.

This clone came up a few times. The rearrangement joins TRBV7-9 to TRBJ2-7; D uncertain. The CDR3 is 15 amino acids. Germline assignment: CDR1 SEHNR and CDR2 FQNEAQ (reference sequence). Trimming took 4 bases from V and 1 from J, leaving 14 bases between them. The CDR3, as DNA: TGTGCCAGCAGCTCATCAGGCCTTACGTCCTACGAGCAGTACTTC. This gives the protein CASSSSGLTSYEQYF.

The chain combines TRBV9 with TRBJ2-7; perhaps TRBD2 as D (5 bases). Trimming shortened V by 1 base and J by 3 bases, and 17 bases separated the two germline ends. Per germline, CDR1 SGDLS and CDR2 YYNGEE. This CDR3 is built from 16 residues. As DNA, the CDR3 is TGTGCCAGCAGCGTAAGTATGGCCGTTGGAGGCTACGAGCAGTACTTC. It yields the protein CASSVSMAVGGYEQYF.

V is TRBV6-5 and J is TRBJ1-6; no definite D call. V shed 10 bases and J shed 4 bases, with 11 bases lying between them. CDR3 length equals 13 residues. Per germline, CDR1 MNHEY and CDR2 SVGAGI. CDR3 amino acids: CAIRSGYNSPLHF. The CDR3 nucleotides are TGTGCCATTCGATCGGGGTATAATTCACCCCTCCACTTT.